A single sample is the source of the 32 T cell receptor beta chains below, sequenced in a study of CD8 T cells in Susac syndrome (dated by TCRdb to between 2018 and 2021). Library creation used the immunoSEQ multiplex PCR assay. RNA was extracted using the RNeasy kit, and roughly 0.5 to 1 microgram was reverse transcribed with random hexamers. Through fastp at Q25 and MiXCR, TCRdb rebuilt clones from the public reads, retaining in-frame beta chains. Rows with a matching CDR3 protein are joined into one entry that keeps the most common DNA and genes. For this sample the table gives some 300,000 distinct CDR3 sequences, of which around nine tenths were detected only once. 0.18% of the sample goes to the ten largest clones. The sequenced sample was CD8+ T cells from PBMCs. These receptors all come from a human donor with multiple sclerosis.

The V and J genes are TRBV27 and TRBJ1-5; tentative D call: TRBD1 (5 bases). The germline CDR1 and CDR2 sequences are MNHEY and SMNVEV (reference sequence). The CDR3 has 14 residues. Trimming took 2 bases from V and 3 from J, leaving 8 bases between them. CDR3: CASSLRGFNQPQHF. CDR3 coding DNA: TGTGCCAGCAGTTTAAGGGGATTCAATCAGCCCCAGCATTTT.

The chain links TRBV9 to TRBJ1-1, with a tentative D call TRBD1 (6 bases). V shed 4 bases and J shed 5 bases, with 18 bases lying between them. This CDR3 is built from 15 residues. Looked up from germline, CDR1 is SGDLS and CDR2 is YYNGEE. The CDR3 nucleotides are TGTGCCAGCAGCCCCCGGGGGGCCGCGGAGACTGAAGCTTTCTTT. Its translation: CASSPRGAAETEAFF.

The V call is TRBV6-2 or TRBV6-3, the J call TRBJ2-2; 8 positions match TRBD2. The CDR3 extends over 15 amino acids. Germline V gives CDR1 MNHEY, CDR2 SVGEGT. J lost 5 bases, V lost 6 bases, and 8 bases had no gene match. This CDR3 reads CASSARLALTGELFF. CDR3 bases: TGTGCCAGCAGCGCAAGACTAGCGTTGACCGGGGAGCTGTTTTTT.

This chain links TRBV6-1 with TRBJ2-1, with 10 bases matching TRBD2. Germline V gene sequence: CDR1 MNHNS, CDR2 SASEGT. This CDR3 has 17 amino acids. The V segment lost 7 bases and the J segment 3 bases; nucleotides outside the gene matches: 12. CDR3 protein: CASTGASGSSFYNEQFF. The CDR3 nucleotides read TGTGCCAGCACGGGGGCTAGCGGGAGCTCCTTCTACAATGAGCAGTTCTTC.

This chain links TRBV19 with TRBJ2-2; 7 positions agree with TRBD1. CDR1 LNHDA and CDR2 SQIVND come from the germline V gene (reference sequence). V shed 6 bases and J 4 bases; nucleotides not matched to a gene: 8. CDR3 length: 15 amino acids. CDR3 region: CASSLDREGTGELFF. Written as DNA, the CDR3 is TGTGCCAGTAGCCTAGACAGGGAAGGCACCGGGGAGCTGTTTTTT.

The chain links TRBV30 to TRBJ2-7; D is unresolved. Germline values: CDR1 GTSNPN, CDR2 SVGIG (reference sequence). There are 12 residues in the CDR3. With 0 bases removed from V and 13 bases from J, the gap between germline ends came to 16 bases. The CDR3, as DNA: TGTGCCTGGAGTGTCCCAGCTTTCCCCCCATACTTC. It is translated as CAWSVPAFPPYF.

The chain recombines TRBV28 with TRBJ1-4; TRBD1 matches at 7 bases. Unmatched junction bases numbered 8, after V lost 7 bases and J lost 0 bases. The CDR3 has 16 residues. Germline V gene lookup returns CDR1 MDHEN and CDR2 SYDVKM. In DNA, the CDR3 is TGTGCCAGCACCCCGCCCGACAGGGCAACTAATGAAAAACTGTTTTTT. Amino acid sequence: CASTPPDRATNEKLFF.

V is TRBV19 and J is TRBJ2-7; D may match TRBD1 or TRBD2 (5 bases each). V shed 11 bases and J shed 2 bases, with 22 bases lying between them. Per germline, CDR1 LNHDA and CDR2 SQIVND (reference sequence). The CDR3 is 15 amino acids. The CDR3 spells CAVAVGTPTPYEQYF. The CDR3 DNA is TGTGCCGTCGCAGTGGGGACGCCTACCCCCTACGAGCAGTACTTC.

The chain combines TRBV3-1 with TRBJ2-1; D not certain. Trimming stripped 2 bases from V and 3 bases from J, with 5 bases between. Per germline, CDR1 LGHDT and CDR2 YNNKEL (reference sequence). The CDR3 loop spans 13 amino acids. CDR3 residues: CASSQSGYNEQFF. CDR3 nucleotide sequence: TGTGCCAGCAGCCAATCAGGCTACAATGAGCAGTTCTTC.

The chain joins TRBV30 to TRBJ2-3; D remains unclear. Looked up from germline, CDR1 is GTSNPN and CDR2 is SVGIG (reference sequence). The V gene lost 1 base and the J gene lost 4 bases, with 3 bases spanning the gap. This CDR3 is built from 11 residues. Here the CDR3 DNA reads TGTGCCTGGAGTGGGGCAGATACGCAGTATTTT. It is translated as CAWSGADTQYF.

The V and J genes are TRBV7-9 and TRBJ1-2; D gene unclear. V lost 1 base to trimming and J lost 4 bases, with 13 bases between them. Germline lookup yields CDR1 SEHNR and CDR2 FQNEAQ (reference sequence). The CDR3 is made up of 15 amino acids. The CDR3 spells CASSLGDRESYGYTF. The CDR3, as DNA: TGTGCCAGCAGCTTAGGGGATCGGGAAAGCTATGGCTACACCTTC.

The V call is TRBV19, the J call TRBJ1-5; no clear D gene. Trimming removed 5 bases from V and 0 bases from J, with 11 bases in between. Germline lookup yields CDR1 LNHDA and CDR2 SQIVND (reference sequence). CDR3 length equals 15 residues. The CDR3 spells CASSGLTVSNQPQHF. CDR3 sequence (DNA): TGTGCCAGTAGTGGGCTGACGGTTAGCAATCAGCCCCAGCATTTT.

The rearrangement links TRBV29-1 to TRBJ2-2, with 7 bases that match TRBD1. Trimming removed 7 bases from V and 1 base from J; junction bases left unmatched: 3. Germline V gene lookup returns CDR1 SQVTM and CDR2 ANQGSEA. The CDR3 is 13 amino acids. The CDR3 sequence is CSERGQNTGELFF. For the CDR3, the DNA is TGCAGCGAGAGGGGGCAGAACACCGGGGAGCTGTTTTTT.

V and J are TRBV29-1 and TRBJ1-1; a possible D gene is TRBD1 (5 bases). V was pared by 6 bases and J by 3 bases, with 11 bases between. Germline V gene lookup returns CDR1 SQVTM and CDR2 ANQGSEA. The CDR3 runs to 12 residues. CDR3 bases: TGCAGCGTGGGACCGGGGGACACTGAAGCTTTCTTT. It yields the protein CSVGPGDTEAFF.

The CDR3 here is CASTRGSSYNEQFF. Here the CDR3 DNA reads TGTGCCAGCACCCGGGGGAGCTCCTACAATGAGCAGTTCTTC. The chain recombines TRBV6-1 with TRBJ2-1, with a weak D call TRBD2 (6 bases). The CDR3 consists of 14 residues. Germline CDR1 and CDR2: MNHNS and SASEGT. V was trimmed by 7 bases and J by 0 bases, leaving 10 bases between them.

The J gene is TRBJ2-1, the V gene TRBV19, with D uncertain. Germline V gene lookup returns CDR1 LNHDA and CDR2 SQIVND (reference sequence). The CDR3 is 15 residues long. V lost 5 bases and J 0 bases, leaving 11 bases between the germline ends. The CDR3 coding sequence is TGTGCCAGTAGTCCGGGCTTCAGCTCCTACAATGAGCAGTTCTTC. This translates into CASSPGFSSYNEQFF.

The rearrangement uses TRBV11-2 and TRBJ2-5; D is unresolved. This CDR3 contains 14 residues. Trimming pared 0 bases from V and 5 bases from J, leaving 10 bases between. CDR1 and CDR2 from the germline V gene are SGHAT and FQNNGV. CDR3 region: CASSLDHFGETQYF. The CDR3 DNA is TGTGCCAGCAGCTTAGATCATTTTGGGGAGACCCAGTACTTC.

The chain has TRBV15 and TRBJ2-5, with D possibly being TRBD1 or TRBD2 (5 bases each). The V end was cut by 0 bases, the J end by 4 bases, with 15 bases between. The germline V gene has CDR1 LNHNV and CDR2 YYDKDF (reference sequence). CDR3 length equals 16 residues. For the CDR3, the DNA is TGTGCCACCAGCAGAGACGGACAAGCGGTTGGAGAGACCCAGTACTTC. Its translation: CATSRDGQAVGETQYF. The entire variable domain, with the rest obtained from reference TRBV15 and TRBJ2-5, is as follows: DAMVIQNPRYQVTQFGKPVTLSCSQTLNHNVMYWYQQKSSQAPKLLFHYYDKDFNNEADTPDNFQSRRPNTSFCFLDIRSPGLGDTAMYLCATSRDGQAVGETQYFGPGTRLLVL.

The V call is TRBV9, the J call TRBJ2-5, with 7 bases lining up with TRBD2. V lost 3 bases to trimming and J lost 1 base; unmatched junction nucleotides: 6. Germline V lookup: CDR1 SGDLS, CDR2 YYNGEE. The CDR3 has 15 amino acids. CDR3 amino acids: CASSAGGLPQETQYF. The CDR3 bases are TGTGCCAGCAGCGCCGGGGGGTTACCCCAAGAGACCCAGTACTTC.

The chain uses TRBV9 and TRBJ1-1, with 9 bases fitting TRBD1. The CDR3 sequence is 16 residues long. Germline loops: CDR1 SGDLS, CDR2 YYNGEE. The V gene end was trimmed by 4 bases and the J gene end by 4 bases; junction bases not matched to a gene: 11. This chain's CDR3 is CASSTRDRVGSTEAFF. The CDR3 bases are TGTGCCAGCAGCACCAGGGACAGGGTGGGTTCCACTGAAGCTTTCTTT.

In nucleotides, the CDR3 is TGTGCCAGCAGCTTCACAGGGAACTATGGCTACACCTTC. This gives the protein CASSFTGNYGYTF. The V and J genes are TRBV5-5 and TRBJ1-2; D may be TRBD1 (6 bases). Germline assignment: CDR1 SGHKS and CDR2 YYEKEE (reference sequence). Between the trimmed V and J ends, which lost 2 bases and 2 bases, there was a span of 7 bases. CDR3 size: 13 residues.

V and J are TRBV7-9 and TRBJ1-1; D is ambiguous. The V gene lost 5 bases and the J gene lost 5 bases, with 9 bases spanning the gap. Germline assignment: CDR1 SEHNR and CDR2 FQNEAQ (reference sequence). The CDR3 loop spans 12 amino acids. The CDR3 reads CASSPMTTEAFF. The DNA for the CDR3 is TGTGCCAGCAGCCCGATGACGACTGAAGCTTTCTTT.

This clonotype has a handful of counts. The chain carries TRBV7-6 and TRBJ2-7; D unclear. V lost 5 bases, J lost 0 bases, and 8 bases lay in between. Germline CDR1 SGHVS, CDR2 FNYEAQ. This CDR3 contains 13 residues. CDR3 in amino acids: CASSPLGSYEQYF. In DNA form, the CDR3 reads TGTGCCAGCAGCCCCCTGGGCTCCTACGAGCAGTACTTC.

Here the CDR3 reads CASSEVAGPSYEQYF. Here the CDR3 DNA reads TGTGCCAGCAGTGAAGTGGCAGGACCCTCCTACGAGCAGTACTTC. The chain links TRBV2 to TRBJ2-7; the D is unclear. Trimming removed 1 base at V and 0 bases at J, with 10 bases between. Per the germline V gene, CDR1 is SNHLY and CDR2 is FYNNEI. This CDR3 is 15 amino acids long.

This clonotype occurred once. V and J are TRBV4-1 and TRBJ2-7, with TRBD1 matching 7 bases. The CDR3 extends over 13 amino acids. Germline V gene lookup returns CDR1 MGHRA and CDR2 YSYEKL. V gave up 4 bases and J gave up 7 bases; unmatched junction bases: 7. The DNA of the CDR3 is TGCGCCAGCAGCCGTGGACAGGAGTATGAGCAGTACTTC. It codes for CASSRGQEYEQYF.

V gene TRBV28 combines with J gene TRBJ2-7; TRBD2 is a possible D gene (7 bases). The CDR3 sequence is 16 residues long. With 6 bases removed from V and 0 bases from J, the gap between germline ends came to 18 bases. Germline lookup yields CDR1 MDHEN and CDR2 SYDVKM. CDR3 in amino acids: CASRGGRDGGSYEQYF. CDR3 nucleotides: TGTGCCAGCAGGGGGGGGCGCGACGGTGGCTCCTACGAGCAGTACTTC.

The CDR3 DNA reads as TGTGCCAGCAGTTACTCCCGGGCTGAGACCCAGTACTTC. Translation: CASSYSRAETQYF. V is TRBV6-5 and J is TRBJ2-5; D remains unclear. The germline V gene has CDR1 MNHEY and CDR2 SVGAGI. The length of the CDR3 is 13 residues. V lost 0 bases and J lost 5, with 7 bases in between.

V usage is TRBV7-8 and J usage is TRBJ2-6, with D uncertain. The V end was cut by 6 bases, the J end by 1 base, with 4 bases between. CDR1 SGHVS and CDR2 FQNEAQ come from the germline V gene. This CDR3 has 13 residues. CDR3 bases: TGTGCCAGCAGAGGTTCTGGGGCCAACGTCCTGACTTTC. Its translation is CASRGSGANVLTF.

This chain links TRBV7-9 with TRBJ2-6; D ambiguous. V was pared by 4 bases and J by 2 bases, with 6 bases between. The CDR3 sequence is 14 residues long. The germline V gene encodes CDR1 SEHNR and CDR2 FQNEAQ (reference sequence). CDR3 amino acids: CASSSGTGANVLTF. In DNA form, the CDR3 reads TGTGCCAGCAGCTCCGGCACTGGGGCCAACGTCCTGACTTTC.

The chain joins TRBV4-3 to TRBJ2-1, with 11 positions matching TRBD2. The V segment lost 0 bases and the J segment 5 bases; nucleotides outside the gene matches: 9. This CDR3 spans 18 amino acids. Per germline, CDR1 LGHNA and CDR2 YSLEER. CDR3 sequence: CASSQELAGGALDNEQFF. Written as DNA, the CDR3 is TGCGCCAGCAGCCAAGAGCTAGCGGGAGGTGCCCTAGACAATGAGCAGTTCTTC.

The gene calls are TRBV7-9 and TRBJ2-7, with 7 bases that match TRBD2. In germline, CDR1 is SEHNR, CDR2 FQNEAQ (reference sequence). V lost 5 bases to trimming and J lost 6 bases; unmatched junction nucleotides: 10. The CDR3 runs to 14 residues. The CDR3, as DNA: TGTGCCAGCAGCCCAAGACGGGGGGAACGCGAGCAGTACTTC. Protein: CASSPRRGEREQYF.

The CDR3 protein is CASSQVQGPDGGSVDTF. The DNA for the CDR3 is TGTGCCAGCAGCCAAGTCCAAGGTCCCGACGGGGGGAGCGTTGACACCTTC. The chain combines TRBV14 with TRBJ1-2, with D possibly matching TRBD1 (5 bases). The CDR3 covers 17 residues. CDR1 and CDR2 (germline): SGHDN, FVKESK. The V gene lost 1 base and the J gene lost 12 bases, with 27 bases spanning the gap. Combining the CDR3 with reference TRBV14 and TRBJ1-2 gives the whole variable domain EAGVTQFPSHSVIEKGQTVTLRCDPISGHDNLYWYRRVMGKEIKFLLHFVKESKQDESGMPNNRFLAERTGGTYSTLKVQPAELEDSGVYFCASSQVQGPDGGSVDTFGSGTRLTVV.